This TCR beta chain was sequenced during a study of shared clonotypes between healthy human individuals. In the study overall: Each donor contributed plates that comprised three CD4 naive, three CD4 memory, two CD8 naive and one CD8 memory.

The germline V gene encodes CDR1 LNHDA and CDR2 SQIVND (reference sequence). The CDR3 covers 14 residues. With 10 bases removed from V and 0 bases from J, the gap between germline ends came to 15 bases. In the study's own analysis: ImmunoSEQ output held junction-only sequences without quality scores, so filtering differed. The data were produced by immunoSEQ multiplex PCR, yet TCRdb's version contains in-frame clones alone and is incomplete. The DNA was the basis for D and trimming; V, J and clone size are from that table. The sample records roughly 1 million clones, 75% to 80% being singletons. Source material: memory CD4+ T cells from PBMCs. Described subset: CD45RA-negative fraction. This clonotype was sampled from a man younger than 35 in good health. Some clones in this sample may be carry-over from other donors' samples. V usage is TRBV19 and J usage is TRBJ1-2; possible D gene TRBD1, 6 bases. CDR3 residues: CATREGGSNYGYTF. In DNA form, the CDR3 reads TGTGCCACGCGGGAGGGGGGATCTAACTATGGCTACACCTTC.